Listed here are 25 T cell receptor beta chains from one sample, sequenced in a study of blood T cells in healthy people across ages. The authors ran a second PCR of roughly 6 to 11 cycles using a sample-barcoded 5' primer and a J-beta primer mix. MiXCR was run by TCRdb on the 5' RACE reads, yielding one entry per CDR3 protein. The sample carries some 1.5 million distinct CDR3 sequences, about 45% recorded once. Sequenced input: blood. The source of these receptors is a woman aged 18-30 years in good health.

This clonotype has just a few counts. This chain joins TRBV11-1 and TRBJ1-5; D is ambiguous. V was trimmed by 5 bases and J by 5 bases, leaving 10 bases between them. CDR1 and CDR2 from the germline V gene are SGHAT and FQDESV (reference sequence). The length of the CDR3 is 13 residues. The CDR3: CASSQGAYQPQHF. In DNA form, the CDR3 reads TGTGCCAGCAGCCAAGGTGCCTATCAGCCCCAGCATTTT.

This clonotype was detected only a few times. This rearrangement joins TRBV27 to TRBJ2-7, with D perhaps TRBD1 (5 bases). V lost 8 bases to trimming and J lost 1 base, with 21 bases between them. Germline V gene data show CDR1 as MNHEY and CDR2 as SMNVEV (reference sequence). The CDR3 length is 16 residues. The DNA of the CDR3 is TGTGCCAGCTCCCTTAGAGTTCAGGGTCTTTCCTACGAGCAGTACTTC. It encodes CASSLRVQGLSYEQYF.

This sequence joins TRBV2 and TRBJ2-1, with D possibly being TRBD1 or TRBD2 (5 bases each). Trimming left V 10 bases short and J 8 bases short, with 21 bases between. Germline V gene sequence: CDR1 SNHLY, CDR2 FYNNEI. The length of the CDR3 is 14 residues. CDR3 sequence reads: CATAGTPLGYEQFF. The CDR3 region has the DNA TGTGCCACCGCCGGGACCCCCCTTGGGTATGAGCAGTTCTTC.

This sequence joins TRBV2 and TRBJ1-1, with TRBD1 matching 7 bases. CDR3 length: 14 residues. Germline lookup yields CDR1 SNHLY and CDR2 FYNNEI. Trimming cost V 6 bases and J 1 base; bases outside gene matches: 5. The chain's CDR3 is CASRPGTANTEAFF. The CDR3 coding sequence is TGTGCCAGCAGGCCCGGGACAGCGAACACTGAAGCTTTCTTT.

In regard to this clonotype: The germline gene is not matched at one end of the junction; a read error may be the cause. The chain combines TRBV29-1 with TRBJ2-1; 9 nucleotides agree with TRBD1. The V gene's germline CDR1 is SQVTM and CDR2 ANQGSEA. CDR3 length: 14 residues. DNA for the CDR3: TGCAGCGTTGAAAGGACAGGGGCCTACAATAAGCAGTTCTTC. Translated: CSVERTGAYNKQFF.

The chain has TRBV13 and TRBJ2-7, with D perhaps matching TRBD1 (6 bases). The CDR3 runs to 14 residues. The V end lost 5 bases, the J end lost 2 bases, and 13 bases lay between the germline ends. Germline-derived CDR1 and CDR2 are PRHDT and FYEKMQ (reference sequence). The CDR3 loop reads CASSQQGRTYEQYF. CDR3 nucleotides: TGTGCCAGCAGCCAACAGGGACGGACCTACGAGCAGTACTTC. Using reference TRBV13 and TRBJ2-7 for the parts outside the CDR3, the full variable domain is AAGVIQSPRHLIKEKRETATLKCYPIPRHDTVYWYQQGPGQDPQFLISFYEKMQSDKGSIPDRFSAQQFSDYHSELNMSSLELGDSALYFCASSQQGRTYEQYFGPGTRLTVT.

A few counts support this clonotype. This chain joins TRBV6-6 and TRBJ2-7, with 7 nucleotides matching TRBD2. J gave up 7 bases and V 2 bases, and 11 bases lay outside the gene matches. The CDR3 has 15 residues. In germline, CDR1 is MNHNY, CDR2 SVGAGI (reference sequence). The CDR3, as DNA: TGTGCCAGCAGTTACATCGGGGGGAGCTACAATGAGCAGTACTTC. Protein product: CASSYIGGSYNEQYF.

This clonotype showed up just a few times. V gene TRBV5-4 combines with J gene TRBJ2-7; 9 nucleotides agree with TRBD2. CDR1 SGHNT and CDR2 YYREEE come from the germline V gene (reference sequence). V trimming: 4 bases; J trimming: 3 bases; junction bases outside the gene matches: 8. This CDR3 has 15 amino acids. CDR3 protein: CASSPAGGNRYEQYF. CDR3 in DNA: TGTGCCAGCAGCCCGGCGGGGGGGAATCGCTACGAGCAGTACTTC.

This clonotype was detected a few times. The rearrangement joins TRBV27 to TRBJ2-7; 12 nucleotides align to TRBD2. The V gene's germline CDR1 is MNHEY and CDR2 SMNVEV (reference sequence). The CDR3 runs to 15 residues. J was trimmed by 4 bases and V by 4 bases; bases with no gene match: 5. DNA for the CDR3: TGTGCCAGCAGTTGGTCTAGCGGGAGGGCTTACGAGCAGTACTTC. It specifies CASSWSSGRAYEQYF.

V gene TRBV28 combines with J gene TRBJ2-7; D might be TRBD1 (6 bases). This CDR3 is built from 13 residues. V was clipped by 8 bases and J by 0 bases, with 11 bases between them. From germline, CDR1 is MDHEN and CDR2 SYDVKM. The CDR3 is CASRQDSSYEQYF. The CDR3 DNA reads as TGTGCCAGCCGACAGGACAGCTCCTACGAGCAGTACTTC.

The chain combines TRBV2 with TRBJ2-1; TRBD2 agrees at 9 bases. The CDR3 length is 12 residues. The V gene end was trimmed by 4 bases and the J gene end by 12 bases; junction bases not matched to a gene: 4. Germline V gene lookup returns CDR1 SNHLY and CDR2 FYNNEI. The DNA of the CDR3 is TGTGCCAGCAGTGGAGGCGGGGGGGCGCAGTTCTTC. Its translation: CASSGGGGAQFF.

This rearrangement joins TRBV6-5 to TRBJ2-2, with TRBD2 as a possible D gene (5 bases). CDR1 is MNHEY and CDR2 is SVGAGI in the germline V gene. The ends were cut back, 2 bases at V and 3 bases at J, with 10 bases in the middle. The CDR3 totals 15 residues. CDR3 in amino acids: CASSYQEADTGELFF. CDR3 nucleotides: TGTGCCAGCAGTTACCAGGAGGCGGACACCGGGGAGCTGTTTTTT.

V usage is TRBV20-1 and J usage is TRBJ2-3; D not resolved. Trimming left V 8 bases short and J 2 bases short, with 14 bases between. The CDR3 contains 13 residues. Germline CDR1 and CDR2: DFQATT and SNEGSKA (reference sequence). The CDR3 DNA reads TGCAGTCCGAACGACCCTGTCACAGATACGCAGTATTTT. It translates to CSPNDPVTDTQYF.

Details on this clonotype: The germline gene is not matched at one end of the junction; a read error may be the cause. The CDR3 loop reads CAGSFSDGAQHF. CDR3 nucleotides: TGTGCCGGCAGTTTTAGTGATGGGGCCCAGCATTTT. The gene calls are TRBV12-3 or TRBV12-4 and TRBJ1-5; no definite D call. This CDR3 is built from 12 residues.

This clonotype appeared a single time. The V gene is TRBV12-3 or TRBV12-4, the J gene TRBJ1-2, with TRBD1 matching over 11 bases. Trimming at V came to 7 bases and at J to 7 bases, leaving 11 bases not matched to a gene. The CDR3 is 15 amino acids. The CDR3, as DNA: TGTGCCAGCATATCGGGGACAGGGGGAATAGCTGGCTACACCTTC. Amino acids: CASISGTGGIAGYTF.

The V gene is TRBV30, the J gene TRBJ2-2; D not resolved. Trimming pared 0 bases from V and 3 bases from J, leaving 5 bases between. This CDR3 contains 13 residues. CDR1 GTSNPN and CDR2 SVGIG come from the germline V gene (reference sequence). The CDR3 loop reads CAWSVGYTGELFF. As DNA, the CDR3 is TGTGCCTGGAGTGTAGGGTACACCGGGGAGCTGTTTTTT.

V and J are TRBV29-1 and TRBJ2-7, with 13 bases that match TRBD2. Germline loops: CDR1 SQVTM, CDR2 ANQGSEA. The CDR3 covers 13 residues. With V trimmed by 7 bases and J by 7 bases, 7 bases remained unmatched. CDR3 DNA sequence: TGCAGCGCCATAAGACTAGCGGGAGGAGAGCAGTACTTC. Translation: CSAIRLAGGEQYF.

The CDR3 is CASSQVARSGTDTQYF. The CDR3 nucleotides read TGTGCCAGCAGCCAAGTCGCAAGGTCAGGCACAGATACGCAGTATTTT. The gene calls are TRBV3-1 and TRBJ2-3; unclear D gene. The germline gives CDR1 LGHDT, CDR2 YNNKEL (reference sequence). V was pared by 1 base and J by 1 base, with 12 bases between. CDR3 length: 16 residues.

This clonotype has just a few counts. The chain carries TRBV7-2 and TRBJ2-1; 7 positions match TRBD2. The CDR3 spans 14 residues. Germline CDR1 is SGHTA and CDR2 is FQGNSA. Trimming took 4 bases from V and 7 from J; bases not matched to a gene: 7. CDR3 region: CASSWARGRNEQFF. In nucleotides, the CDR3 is TGTGCCAGCAGCTGGGCGCGGGGGAGGAATGAGCAGTTCTTC.

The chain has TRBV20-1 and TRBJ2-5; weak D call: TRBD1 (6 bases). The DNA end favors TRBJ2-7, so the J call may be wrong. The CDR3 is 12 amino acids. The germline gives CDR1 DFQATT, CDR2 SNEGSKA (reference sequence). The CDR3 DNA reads TGCAGTGTTACCCAAACAGGGAACGAGCAGTACTTC. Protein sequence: CSVTQTGNEQYF.

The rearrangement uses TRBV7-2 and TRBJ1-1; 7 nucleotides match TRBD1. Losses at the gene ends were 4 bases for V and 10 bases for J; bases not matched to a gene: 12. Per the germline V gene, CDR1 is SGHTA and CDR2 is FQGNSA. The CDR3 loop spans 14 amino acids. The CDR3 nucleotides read TGTGCCAGCAGCTCTCGGACAGGACCCTTGGGAGCTTTCTTT. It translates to CASSSRTGPLGAFF.

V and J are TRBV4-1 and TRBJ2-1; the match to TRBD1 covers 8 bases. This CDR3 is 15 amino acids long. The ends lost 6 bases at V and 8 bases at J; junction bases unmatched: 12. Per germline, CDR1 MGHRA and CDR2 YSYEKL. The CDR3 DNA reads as TGCGCCAGCAGGGACCTGGGCAGGGGGCCCTATGAGCAGTTCTTC. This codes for CASRDLGRGPYEQFF.

The CDR3, as DNA: TGTGCCAGCAGCCGTTTGGGACAGAACACTGAAGCTTTCTTT. Translated: CASSRLGQNTEAFF. The gene calls are TRBV14 and TRBJ1-1; a possible D gene is TRBD1 (6 bases). V lost 4 bases and J lost 1, with 10 bases in between. The germline CDR1 and CDR2 sequences are SGHDN and FVKESK. The length of the CDR3 is 14 residues.

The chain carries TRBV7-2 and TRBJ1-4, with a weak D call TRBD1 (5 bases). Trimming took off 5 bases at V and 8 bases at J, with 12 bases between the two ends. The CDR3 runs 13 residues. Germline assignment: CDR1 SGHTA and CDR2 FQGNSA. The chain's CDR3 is CASSPRQREKLFF. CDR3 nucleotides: TGTGCCAGCAGCCCCAGACAGAGGGAAAAACTGTTTTTT.

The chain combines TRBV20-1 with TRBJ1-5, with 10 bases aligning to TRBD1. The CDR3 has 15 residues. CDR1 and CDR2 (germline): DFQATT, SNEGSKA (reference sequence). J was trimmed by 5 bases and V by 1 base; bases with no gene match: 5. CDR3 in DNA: TGCAGTGCTAGAGTTCTGGACAGGGGGGATCAGCCCCAGCATTTT. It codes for CSARVLDRGDQPQHF.